These 17 T cell receptor beta chains were all obtained from the same sample, sequenced in a study of OX40 agonist ivuxolimab in advanced cancers. The data were produced by immunoSEQ multiplex PCR, yet TCRdb's version contains in-frame clones alone and is incomplete. The sample lists about 35,000 clones, over 60% occurring once. Sequencing was performed on CD4+ or CD8+ T cells sorted from blood, taken in a trial of the OX40 agonist ivuxolimab. Receptors originate from an adult with an advanced solid tumor such as melanoma, head and neck, liver or kidney cancer.

The chain is built from TRBV5-4 and TRBJ1-1; a possible D gene is TRBD1 (5 bases). CDR3 length equals 13 residues. Looked up from germline, CDR1 is SGHNT and CDR2 is YYREEE (reference sequence). V was shortened by 4 bases and J by 1 base, with 8 bases between the two germline ends. The CDR3 bases are TGTGCCAGCAGCGTGACAGAGAACACTGAAGCTTTCTTT. This encodes CASSVTENTEAFF.

This chain links TRBV28 with TRBJ1-5; D remains ambiguous. Germline CDR1 and CDR2: MDHEN and SYDVKM. The V gene lost 2 bases and the J gene lost 1 base, with 3 bases spanning the gap. This CDR3 has 13 residues. CDR3 sequence reads: CASSLDSNQPQHF. CDR3 nucleotides: TGTGCCAGCAGTTTAGACAGCAATCAGCCCCAGCATTTT.

This clone was seen a few times. The gene calls are TRBV18 and TRBJ1-4; D might be TRBD1 (5 bases). Per germline, CDR1 KGHSH and CDR2 LQKENI. Trimming took off 3 bases at V and 5 bases at J, with 7 bases between the two ends. The CDR3 is made up of 13 amino acids. The CDR3 protein is CASSPTENEKLFF. The CDR3 DNA reads TGTGCCAGCTCACCGACAGAGAATGAAAAACTGTTTTTT.

The chain uses TRBV2 and TRBJ2-2; 8 positions match TRBD2. Germline CDR1 is SNHLY and CDR2 is FYNNEI. The CDR3 runs to 15 residues. V dropped 2 bases and J dropped 6; count of bases not matched to a gene: 5. CDR3 in amino acids: CASSERGLEAGELFF. CDR3 in DNA: TGTGCCAGCAGTGAACGGGGACTAGAGGCCGGGGAGCTGTTTTTT.

The chain joins TRBV11-2 to TRBJ2-4; D is uncertain. V lost 5 bases and J lost 3, with 14 bases in between. From germline, CDR1 is SGHAT and CDR2 FQNNGV. The CDR3 is 15 amino acids. The CDR3 is CASSEAGAGKNIQYF. DNA for the CDR3: TGTGCCAGCAGCGAGGCAGGTGCTGGCAAAAACATTCAGTACTTC.

This chain uses TRBV30 with TRBJ2-1, with D uncertain. The CDR3 is 13 residues long. V was shortened by 2 bases and J by 9 bases, with 14 bases between the two germline ends. The V gene's germline CDR1 is GTSNPN and CDR2 SVGIG (reference sequence). The CDR3 coding sequence is TGTGCCTGGAGTCCCGCACTTATAAGTGAGCAGTTCTTC. This translates into CAWSPALISEQFF.

This sequence joins TRBV19 and TRBJ2-1; TRBD2 aligns across 7 bases. V gave up 3 bases and J gave up 0 bases; unmatched junction bases: 5. The CDR3 totals 16 residues. The germline V gene has CDR1 LNHDA and CDR2 SQIVND (reference sequence). The CDR3 nucleotides read TGTGCCAGTAGTATGTTCAGCGGGGACTCCTACAATGAGCAGTTCTTC. Protein product: CASSMFSGDSYNEQFF.

The chain uses TRBV6-5 and TRBJ2-2; 9 bases are a match to TRBD2. V lost 3 bases and J lost 2; bases outside the gene matches: 4. This CDR3 is built from 16 residues. CDR1 is MNHEY, CDR2 SVGAGI, per germline. The CDR3 is CASSYLAGSNTGELFF. The CDR3 region has the DNA TGTGCCAGCAGTTATCTAGCGGGGTCAAACACCGGGGAGCTGTTTTTT.

The V and J genes are TRBV2 and TRBJ1-6, with unresolved D. Looked up from germline, CDR1 is SNHLY and CDR2 is FYNNEI. This CDR3 is 13 amino acids long. V lost 6 bases to trimming and J lost 7 bases, with 10 bases between them. The CDR3 loop reads CASRTDKNSPLHF. DNA for the CDR3: TGTGCCAGCAGAACCGATAAGAATTCACCCCTCCACTTT.

V usage is TRBV29-1 and J usage is TRBJ1-1, with D maybe TRBD1 (5 bases). Germline-derived CDR1 and CDR2 are SQVTM and ANQGSEA. The CDR3 length is 15 residues. Trimming cost V 4 bases and J 1 base, with 16 bases left between them. Written as DNA, the CDR3 is TGCAGCGTTGCCCCTCGAAGGGACCCGAACACTGAAGCTTTCTTT. It is translated as CSVAPRRDPNTEAFF.

V is TRBV18 and J is TRBJ1-2, with a weak D call TRBD1 (6 bases). The V end lost 6 bases, the J end lost 2 bases, and 10 bases lay between the germline ends. CDR1 is KGHSH, CDR2 LQKENI, per germline. This CDR3 is built from 13 residues. Here the CDR3 DNA reads TGTGCCAGCTCCCCTGGACAGAACTATGGCTACACCTTC. Translation gives CASSPGQNYGYTF.

The gene calls are TRBV5-5 and TRBJ1-2; D may be TRBD1 (5 bases). The CDR3 spans 12 residues. Germline CDR1 is SGHKS and CDR2 is YYEKEE (reference sequence). The V end lost 2 bases, the J end lost 13 bases, and 15 bases lay between the germline ends. CDR3 loop: CASSFGRVGGTF. The CDR3 region has the DNA TGTGCCAGCAGCTTCGGCAGGGTTGGGGGCACCTTC.

The J gene is TRBJ1-5, the V gene TRBV6-5, with D possibly being TRBD1 (6 bases). Trimming left V 6 bases short and J 2 bases short, with 14 bases between. The CDR3 length is 15 residues. CDR1 MNHEY and CDR2 SVGAGI come from the germline V gene. The CDR3 coding sequence is TGTGCCAGCAGACAGGGCGGCCTGGGCAATCAGCCCCAGCATTTT. Translation gives CASRQGGLGNQPQHF.

This clone was seen a single time. The chain links TRBV5-1 to TRBJ1-1, with a tentative D call TRBD1 (5 bases). Trimming stripped 7 bases from V and 4 bases from J, with 14 bases between. CDR1 SGHRS and CDR2 YFSETQ come from the germline V gene. This CDR3 comprises 13 residues. This CDR3 is CASSGQPRTEAFF. CDR3 sequence (DNA): TGCGCCAGCTCGGGGCAACCGCGCACTGAAGCTTTCTTT.

The chain uses TRBV5-1 and TRBJ1-5; D not certain. CDR3 size: 14 residues. Germline CDR1 is SGHRS and CDR2 is YFSETQ. The V end lost 2 bases, the J end lost 4 bases, and 10 bases lay between the germline ends. The CDR3 DNA follows: TGCGCCAGCAGCTTCGACGGAAGTAATCAGCCCCAGCATTTT. It encodes CASSFDGSNQPQHF.

The V call is TRBV9, the J call TRBJ2-1, with a tentative D call TRBD2 (5 bases). V was trimmed by 0 bases and J by 8 bases, leaving 15 bases between them. Germline CDR1 is SGDLS and CDR2 is YYNGEE. CDR3 size: 15 residues. The CDR3 loop is CASSVVTRGLDEQFF. The CDR3 DNA sequence: TGTGCCAGCAGCGTAGTAACTCGGGGTTTGGATGAGCAGTTCTTC. Full variable domain (outside the CDR3, taken from reference TRBV9 and TRBJ2-1): DSGVTQTPKHLITATGQRVTLRCSPRSGDLSVYWYQQSLDQGLQFLIQYYNGEERAKGNILERFSAQQFPDLHSELNLSSLELGDSALYFCASSVVTRGLDEQFFGPGTRLTVL.

This chain links TRBV10-1 with TRBJ1-1; tentatively, D is TRBD1 (5 bases). Germline V CDR1 and CDR2: WNHNN, SYGVQD (reference sequence). V lost 2 bases, J lost 6 bases, and 16 bases lay in between. The length of the CDR3 is 15 residues. CDR3 nucleotides: TGCGCCAGCAGTGAGGGGGGGGGACCTCGCGCTGAAGCTTTCTTT. It encodes CASSEGGGPRAEAFF.